The subject of this entry is one T cell receptor beta chain. Its specificity is unknown. Given a far larger clone just one base away, this is likely a sequencing read error. Distinct nucleotide sequences in the sample also encode this CDR3. This entry is derived from a study of shared clonotypes between healthy human individuals. Study conclusions and caveats: Owing to a small donor count, the genetic and exposure-history diversity represented was limited.

Germline V lookup: CDR1 SNHLY, CDR2 FYNNEI. CDR3 length: 15 residues. Donors, healthy HIV-negative adults, lacked recent acute infections or vaccinations. Researchers drew on some 97 million PBMCs for genomic DNA from unsorted samples. Produced via immunoSEQ multiplex PCR; TCRdb's table is partial and in-frame only. This repertoire shows about 520,000 clones, more than 65% found once; its top ten account for 12%. The specimen was PBMCs. The sequence was collected from a woman in her thirties or forties in good health. Some clones in this sample may be carry-over from other donors' samples. The rearrangement joins TRBV2 to TRBJ2-6; D perhaps matches TRBD1 (5 bases). CDR3 sequence: CASKDTYAGANVLTF. In nucleotides, the CDR3 is TGTGCCAGCAAAGACACCTACGCTGGGGCCAACGTCCTGACCTTC.